The next 32 T cell receptor beta chains were all read from a single sample in a study of T cells after somatic rescue of genetic block. The table came from immunoSEQ multiplex PCR; TCRdb's copy has only in-frame clones and leaves some out. The profile shows tens of thousands of clones, about 90% of them singletons. The sample taken for sequencing was peripheral blood mononuclear cells (PBMCs). These receptors originate from a man aged 35 to 55.

The chain links TRBV6-5 to TRBJ1-3; D is unresolved. The germline CDR1 and CDR2 sequences are MNHEY and SVGAGI. There are 14 residues in the CDR3. The V end lost 0 bases, the J end lost 0 bases, and 3 bases lay between the germline ends. The CDR3 loop reads CASSYSLSGNTIYF. The CDR3 DNA sequence: TGTGCCAGCAGTTACTCTCTCTCTGGAAACACCATATATTTT.

This clone appeared a single time. The chain's CDR3 is CASSQGSQGGYEQYF. Here the CDR3 DNA reads TGCGCCAGCAGCCAAGGTTCGCAGGGCGGGTACGAGCAGTACTTC. This rearrangement joins TRBV4-1 to TRBJ2-7, with D perhaps matching TRBD1 or TRBD2 (5 bases each). This CDR3 spans 15 amino acids. V dropped 1 base and J dropped 4 bases, with 14 bases sitting between them. CDR1 and CDR2 from the germline V gene are MGHRA and YSYEKL.

The chain joins TRBV27 to TRBJ2-5, with no clear D. The CDR3 length is 12 residues. Trimming removed 9 bases from V and 5 bases from J, with 13 bases in between. Germline V CDR1 and CDR2: MNHEY, SMNVEV (reference sequence). CDR3 amino acids: CASRRAGETQYF. The CDR3 DNA reads TGTGCCAGTCGCCGAGCCGGGGAGACCCAGTACTTC.

The V call is TRBV5-1, the J call TRBJ2-7, with TRBD1 matching over 9 bases. The germline V gene encodes CDR1 SGHRS and CDR2 YFSETQ. The CDR3 totals 15 residues. The junction had 3 bases not matched to a gene; V was cut back by 1 base and J by 1 base. CDR3 nucleotide sequence: TGCGCCAGCAGCTTGTCGACAGGGGGTTCCTACGAGCAGTACTTC. Amino acid sequence: CASSLSTGGSYEQYF.

This rearrangement joins TRBV4-1 to TRBJ2-1, with no clear D. Germline assignment: CDR1 MGHRA and CDR2 YSYEKL. V lost 1 base and J 9 bases, leaving 10 bases between the germline ends. The CDR3 totals 13 residues. CDR3 nucleotide sequence: TGCGCCAGCAGCCAAGTCACGGGTTTTGAGCAGTTCTTC. This codes for CASSQVTGFEQFF.

The chain combines TRBV18 with TRBJ2-7; 12 nucleotides match TRBD2. Germline-derived CDR1 and CDR2 are KGHSH and LQKENI. V was pared by 3 bases and J by 0 bases, with 12 bases of the junction left unmatched. CDR3 length: 19 residues. The CDR3, as DNA: TGTGCCAGCTCACCCGGGCTAGCGGGAGGGGCCACACTCTCCTACGAGCAGTACTTC. It translates to CASSPGLAGGATLSYEQYF.

This chain links TRBV5-1 with TRBJ1-2; 8 nucleotides agree with TRBD1. Germline V gene sequence: CDR1 SGHRS, CDR2 YFSETQ. The junction had 10 bases not matched to a gene; V was cut back by 4 bases and J by 5 bases. The CDR3 totals 15 residues. CDR3 nucleotides: TGCGCCAGCAGCCCTCGACAGGGGCCGGCATATGGCTACACCTTC. Translated: CASSPRQGPAYGYTF.

The chain carries TRBV7-2 and TRBJ2-5; D perhaps matches TRBD2 (5 bases). V lost 3 bases, J lost 5 bases, and 13 bases lay in between. There are 14 residues in the CDR3. Germline-derived CDR1 and CDR2 are SGHTA and FQGNSA. The CDR3 DNA reads TGTGCCAGCAGCTTCGGCTCGAGGGAGGAGACCCAGTACTTC. Its protein product is CASSFGSREETQYF. Combining the CDR3 with reference TRBV7-2 and TRBJ2-5 gives the whole variable domain GAGVSQSPSNKVTEKGKDVELRCDPISGHTALYWYRQSLGQGLEFLIYFQGNSAPDKSGLPSDRFSAERTGGSVSTLTIQRTQQEDSAVYLCASSFGSREETQYFGPGTRLLVL.

The CDR3 DNA sequence: TGTGCCAGCAGCTTAGAGAGGGGTACCTACGAGCAGTACTTC. Translating it yields CASSLERGTYEQYF. The V call is TRBV7-2, the J call TRBJ2-7; D may correspond to TRBD1 or TRBD2 (5 bases each). CDR3 length: 14 residues. CDR1 is SGHTA, CDR2 FQGNSA, per germline. Trimming shortened V by 1 base and J by 2 bases, and 9 bases separated the two germline ends.

The chain has TRBV6-1 and TRBJ1-5, with D uncertain. The V and J ends lost 7 bases and 5 bases respectively, with 12 bases between them. Germline CDR1 MNHNS, CDR2 SASEGT. The CDR3 spans 13 residues. The DNA for the CDR3 is TGTGCCAGCATTCAAGACATTCATCAGCCCCAGCATTTT. It specifies CASIQDIHQPQHF.

The gene calls are TRBV7-2 and TRBJ2-7; D is undetermined. CDR3 size: 14 residues. Germline V gene sequence: CDR1 SGHTA, CDR2 FQGNSA. The ends were cut back, 2 bases at V and 0 bases at J, with 8 bases in the middle. This chain's CDR3 is CASSLLHVSYEQYF. CDR3 in DNA: TGTGCCAGCAGCTTATTACACGTCTCCTACGAGCAGTACTTC.

The chain is built from TRBV19 and TRBJ2-7; TRBD2 is a possible D gene (5 bases). The germline V gene encodes CDR1 LNHDA and CDR2 SQIVND (reference sequence). This CDR3 is 15 amino acids long. Trimming left V 1 base short and J 0 bases short, with 10 bases between. Written as DNA, the CDR3 is TGTGCCAGTAGTATAGGAGCGGCGAGCTCCTACGAGCAGTACTTC. Translation: CASSIGAASSYEQYF.

This sequence joins TRBV5-1 and TRBJ2-2; 11 positions agree with TRBD2. The CDR3 has 16 amino acids. The germline CDR1 and CDR2 sequences are SGHRS and YFSETQ. The V segment lost 1 base and the J segment 2 bases; nucleotides outside the gene matches: 1. The CDR3 bases are TGCGCCAGCAGCTTGACTAGCGGGAGTAACACCGGGGAGCTGTTTTTT. Amino acid sequence: CASSLTSGSNTGELFF.

This clone has more than one count but fewer than ten. The chain uses TRBV29-1 and TRBJ2-5; TRBD2 is a possible D gene (7 bases). Between the trimmed V and J ends, which lost 7 bases and 4 bases, there was a span of 25 bases. The CDR3 has 16 residues. Germline V gene sequence: CDR1 SQVTM, CDR2 ANQGSEA. CDR3 DNA: TGCAGCGCCCGCCCTCGGGGTCGCGGGGGCAGAGAGACCCAGTACTTC. Its protein product is CSARPRGRGGRETQYF. Supplemented by reference TRBV29-1 and TRBJ2-5, the full variable domain reads SAVISQKPSRDICQRGTSLTIQCQVDSQVTMMFWYRQQPGQSLTLIATANQGSEATYESGFVIDKFPISRPNLTFSTLTVSNMSPEDSSIYLCSARPRGRGGRETQYFGPGTRLLVL.

The chain combines TRBV2 with TRBJ2-1; D is undetermined. The CDR3 runs to 10 residues. V was clipped by 3 bases and J by 8 bases, with 2 bases between them. Germline V CDR1 and CDR2: SNHLY, FYNNEI. CDR3 amino acids: CASSEYEQFF. The CDR3 nucleotides read TGTGCCAGCAGTGAGTATGAGCAGTTCTTC. The full variable domain, with the rest looked up from reference TRBV2 and TRBJ2-1, is EPEVTQTPSHQVTQMGQEVILRCVPISNHLYFYWYRQILGQKVEFLVSFYNNEISEKSEIFDDQFSVERPDGSNFTLKIRSTKLEDSAMYFCASSEYEQFFGPGTRLTVL.

The V gene is TRBV7-9, the J gene TRBJ1-1; maybe TRBD1 (5 bases). From germline, CDR1 is SEHNR and CDR2 FQNEAQ (reference sequence). V dropped 1 base and J dropped 3 bases, with 12 bases sitting between them. This CDR3 region has 15 residues. Written as DNA, the CDR3 is TGTGCCAGCAGCTTAGTTGGGGCCGGGGACACTGAAGCTTTCTTT. Amino acid sequence: CASSLVGAGDTEAFF.

This rearrangement joins TRBV6-6 to TRBJ1-3, with D maybe TRBD1 (6 bases). This CDR3 is 15 amino acids long. Trimming took off 6 bases at V and 0 bases at J, with 12 bases between the two ends. Germline V gene lookup returns CDR1 MNHNY and CDR2 SVGAGI (reference sequence). The chain's CDR3 is CASRWTANSGNTIYF. In DNA, the CDR3 is TGTGCCAGCAGATGGACAGCGAACTCTGGAAACACCATATATTTT.

The V call is TRBV5-6, the J call TRBJ1-5; D possibly corresponds to TRBD1 (5 bases). Trimming pared 3 bases from V and 5 bases from J, leaving 21 bases between. Germline V lookup: CDR1 SGHDT, CDR2 YYEEEE. This CDR3 is built from 17 residues. DNA for the CDR3: TGTGCCAGCAGCTCCGCCTTGAGAGGGACCTACGATCAGCCCCAGCATTTT. Protein sequence: CASSSALRGTYDQPQHF. Variable domain in full (rest from reference TRBV5-6 and TRBJ1-5): DAGVTQSPTHLIKTRGQQVTLRCSPKSGHDTVSWYQQALGQGPQFIFQYYEEEERQRGNFPDRFSGHQFPNYSSELNVNALLLGDSALYLCASSSALRGTYDQPQHFGDGTRLSIL.

This chain uses TRBV6-6 with TRBJ2-1; possible D gene TRBD2, 6 bases. V lost 5 bases, J lost 2 bases, and 13 bases lay in between. This CDR3 is built from 15 residues. Germline assignment: CDR1 MNHNY and CDR2 SVGAGI (reference sequence). CDR3 loop: CASSNLGGTYNEQFF. As DNA, the CDR3 is TGTGCCAGCAGTAACCTCGGCGGGACCTACAATGAGCAGTTCTTC.

The rearrangement links TRBV7-6 to TRBJ2-5, with 7 nucleotides matching TRBD1. V was pared by 2 bases and J by 4 bases, with 10 bases of the junction left unmatched. The CDR3 is made up of 16 amino acids. Germline V CDR1 and CDR2: SGHVS, FNYEAQ. CDR3 residues: CASSLPHRGLRETQYF. For the CDR3, the DNA is TGTGCCAGCAGCTTACCCCACAGGGGTCTTAGAGAGACCCAGTACTTC.

J is TRBJ2-2 and V is TRBV21-1; TRBD2 is the table's D call and was not checked against the DNA. TRBV21-1 is a documented pseudogene. This CDR3 is built from 17 residues. This CDR3 is CASSKCRVRGNTGELFF. In DNA form, the CDR3 reads TGTGCCAGCAGCAAATGTCGGGTCCGGGGGAACACCGGGGAGCTGTTTTTT.

V usage is TRBV9 and J usage is TRBJ1-3, with 8 bases lining up with TRBD1. Germline V lookup: CDR1 SGDLS, CDR2 YYNGEE. The junction had 7 bases not matched to a gene; V was cut back by 2 bases and J by 3 bases. The CDR3 has 16 residues. The CDR3 DNA is TGTGCCAGCAGCGTCGCAGGGGGCAATCGTGGAAACACCATATATTTT. Translation gives CASSVAGGNRGNTIYF.

About this clone: Other DNA sequences in the same sample also yield this CDR3. This sequence joins TRBV19 and TRBJ2-7; 8 nucleotides match TRBD1. The CDR3 loop spans 14 amino acids. The ends lost 9 bases at V and 2 bases at J; junction bases unmatched: 9. The V gene's germline CDR1 is LNHDA and CDR2 SQIVND (reference sequence). The CDR3 DNA reads TGTGCCAGCGCTCCTGGGACAGGCCCCTACGAGCAGTACTTC. It is translated as CASAPGTGPYEQYF.

The V and J genes are TRBV5-1 and TRBJ1-3; the D is unclear. CDR1 SGHRS and CDR2 YFSETQ come from the germline V gene. CDR3 length: 15 residues. Trimming shortened V by 4 bases and J by 4 bases, and 15 bases separated the two germline ends. DNA for the CDR3: TGCGCCAGCAGCACAGACGGGGTTCGAGGAAACACCATATATTTT. This encodes CASSTDGVRGNTIYF.

This clone is a singleton in its sample. The gene calls are TRBV6-1 and TRBJ2-3; D gene ambiguous. Germline lookup yields CDR1 MNHNS and CDR2 SASEGT. V dropped 8 bases and J dropped 6 bases, with 15 bases sitting between them. The CDR3 has 13 residues. The CDR3: CASSLELGDTQYF. The CDR3 DNA sequence: TGTGCCAGCTCCCTAGAGCTGGGGGATACGCAGTATTTT.

V gene TRBV28 combines with J gene TRBJ2-7; D is perhaps TRBD1 (5 bases). Trimming pared 3 bases from V and 0 bases from J, leaving 15 bases between. Germline assignment: CDR1 MDHEN and CDR2 SYDVKM. CDR3 length: 16 residues. In DNA, the CDR3 is TGTGCCAGCAGTTTCCCGCTGACAGATTACTCCTACGAGCAGTACTTC. The encoded protein is CASSFPLTDYSYEQYF.

The chain uses TRBV19 and TRBJ1-3; unclear D gene. The V gene lost 5 bases and the J gene lost 0 bases, with 14 bases spanning the gap. Germline CDR1 reads LNHDA; CDR2 reads SQIVND (reference sequence). The CDR3 length is 16 residues. The CDR3: CASSPRVRTSGNTIYF. CDR3 nucleotides: TGTGCCAGTAGTCCCCGGGTCCGGACCTCTGGAAACACCATATATTTT.

The chain couples TRBV7-6 to TRBJ2-2, with 7 bases fitting TRBD2. Germline V gene data show CDR1 as SGHVS and CDR2 as FNYEAQ. This CDR3 spans 17 amino acids. V dropped 5 bases and J dropped 5; count of bases not matched to a gene: 14. The chain's CDR3 is CASSPLRRKAGTGELFF. In DNA form, the CDR3 reads TGTGCCAGCAGCCCCCTTCGTAGGAAAGCGGGGACCGGGGAGCTGTTTTTT.

This clone was recorded only once. The chain recombines TRBV29-1 with TRBJ2-1; 8 positions agree with TRBD2. Germline CDR1 is SQVTM and CDR2 is ANQGSEA. V shed 1 base and J 7 bases; nucleotides not matched to a gene: 18. The CDR3 totals 18 residues. CDR3 residues: CSVEGGLFREGLGNEQFF. DNA for the CDR3: TGCAGCGTTGAAGGGGGATTGTTTCGGGAGGGCCTGGGAAATGAGCAGTTCTTC.

This chain uses TRBV28 with TRBJ2-7, with TRBD1 as a possible D gene (5 bases). The CDR3 covers 16 residues. Per germline, CDR1 MDHEN and CDR2 SYDVKM. V lost 4 bases and J 1 base, leaving 17 bases between the germline ends. The CDR3 nucleotides are TGTGCCAGCAGTTCCACAGGTTCCTTTCTTTCCTACGAGCAGTACTTC. Protein sequence: CASSSTGSFLSYEQYF.

The chain carries TRBV5-8 and TRBJ1-5; no clear D gene. V lost 0 bases and J 3 bases, leaving 13 bases between the germline ends. Germline CDR1 and CDR2: SGHTS and YDEGEE. CDR3 length: 16 amino acids. CDR3 nucleotide sequence: TGTGCCAGCAGCTTGGGTTTAGACGGCCCCAATCAGCCCCAGCATTTT. Translating gives CASSLGLDGPNQPQHF.

This sequence joins TRBV18 and TRBJ2-1; the D gene could be TRBD1 or TRBD2 (5 bases each). V was pared by 6 bases and J by 8 bases, with 23 bases between. This CDR3 has 16 residues. Germline V gene sequence: CDR1 KGHSH, CDR2 LQKENI. CDR3 coding DNA: TGTGCCAGCTCGCCTAAAACCGGGACGGCTTTGGATGAGCAGTTCTTC. The encoded protein is CASSPKTGTALDEQFF.